This T cell receptor beta chain came from a study of T-cell memory formation after mild COVID-19. Germline values: CDR1 MNHEY, CDR2 SVGEGT. The CDR3 length is 14 residues. V was cut by 0 bases and J by 4 bases, with 7 bases left in between. MiXCR, run by TCRdb on the 5' RACE reads, gives a single entry per CDR3 protein. The sample has 150,000 to 200,000 distinct CDR3 sequences; 9.5% to 13% are singletons. The material sequenced was PBMCs or a T cell subset sorted from them (not recorded which). This rearrangement joins TRBV6-2 or TRBV6-3 to TRBJ2-1; D uncertain. This sequence was found in a man aged 18 to 35 who had mild COVID-19 (a few samples of this study predate the infection). Cell type and time point are not known. In nucleotides, the CDR3 is TGTGCCAGCAGTTACTCATCCGGGTACAATGAGCAGTTCTTC. This translates into CASSYSSGYNEQFF.